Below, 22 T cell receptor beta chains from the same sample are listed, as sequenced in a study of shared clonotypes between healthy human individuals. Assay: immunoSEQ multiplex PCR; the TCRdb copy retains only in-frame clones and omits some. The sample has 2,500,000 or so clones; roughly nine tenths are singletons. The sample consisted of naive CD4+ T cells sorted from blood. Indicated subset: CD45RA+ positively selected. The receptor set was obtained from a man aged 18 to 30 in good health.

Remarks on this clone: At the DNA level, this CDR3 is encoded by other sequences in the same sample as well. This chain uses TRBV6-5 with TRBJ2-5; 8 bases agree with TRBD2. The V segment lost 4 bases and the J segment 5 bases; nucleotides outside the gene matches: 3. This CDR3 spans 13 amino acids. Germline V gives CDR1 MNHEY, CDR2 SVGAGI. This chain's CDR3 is CASSSTGGETQYF. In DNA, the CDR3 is TGTGCCAGCAGTTCTACGGGGGGGGAGACCCAGTACTTC.

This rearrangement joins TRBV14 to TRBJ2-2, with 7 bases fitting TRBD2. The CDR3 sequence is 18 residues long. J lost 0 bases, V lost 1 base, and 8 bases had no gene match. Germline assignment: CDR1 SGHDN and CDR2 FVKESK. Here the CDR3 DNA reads TGTGCCAGCAGCCAAGTCCTGAGGCTAGCGGCGAACACCGGGGAGCTGTTTTTT. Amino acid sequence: CASSQVLRLAANTGELFF.

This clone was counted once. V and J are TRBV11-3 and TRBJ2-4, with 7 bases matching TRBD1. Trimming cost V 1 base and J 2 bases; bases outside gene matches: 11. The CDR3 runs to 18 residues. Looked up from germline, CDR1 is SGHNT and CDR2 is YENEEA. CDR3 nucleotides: TGTGCCAGCAGCTTAGGACAGGGCGGTCAGTTGTCCAAAAACATTCAGTACTTC. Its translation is CASSLGQGGQLSKNIQYF. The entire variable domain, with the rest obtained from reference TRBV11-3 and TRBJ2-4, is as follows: EAGVVQSPRYKIIEKKQPVAFWCNPISGHNTLYWYLQNLGQGPELLIRYENEEAVDDSQLPKDRFSAERLKGVDSTLKIQPAELGDSAVYLCASSLGQGGQLSKNIQYFGAGTRLSVL.

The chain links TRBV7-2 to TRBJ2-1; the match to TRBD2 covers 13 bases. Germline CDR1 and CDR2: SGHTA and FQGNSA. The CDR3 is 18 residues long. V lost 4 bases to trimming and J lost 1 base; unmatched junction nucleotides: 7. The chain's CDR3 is CASSSSGGLAGSYNEQFF. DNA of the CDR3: TGTGCCAGCAGCTCTAGTGGGGGACTAGCGGGGTCCTACAATGAGCAGTTCTTC.

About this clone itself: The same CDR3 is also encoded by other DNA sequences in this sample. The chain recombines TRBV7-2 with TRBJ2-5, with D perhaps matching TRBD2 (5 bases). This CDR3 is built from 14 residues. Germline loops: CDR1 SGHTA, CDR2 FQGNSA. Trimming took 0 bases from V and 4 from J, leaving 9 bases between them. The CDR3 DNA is TGTGCCAGCAGCTTAGCGGGAGTGGGAGAGACCCAGTACTTC. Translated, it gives CASSLAGVGETQYF.

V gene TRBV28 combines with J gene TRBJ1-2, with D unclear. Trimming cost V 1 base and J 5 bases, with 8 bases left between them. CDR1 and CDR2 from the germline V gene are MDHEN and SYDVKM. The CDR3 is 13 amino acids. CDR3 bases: TGTGCCAGCAGTTTATCTAATGCGTATGGCTACACCTTC. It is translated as CASSLSNAYGYTF.

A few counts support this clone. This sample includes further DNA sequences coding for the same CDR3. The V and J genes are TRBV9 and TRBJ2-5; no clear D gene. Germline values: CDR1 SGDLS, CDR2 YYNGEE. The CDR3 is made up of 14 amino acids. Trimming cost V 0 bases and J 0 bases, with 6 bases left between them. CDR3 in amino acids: CASSVAGNQETQYF. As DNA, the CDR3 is TGTGCCAGCAGCGTAGCTGGGAACCAAGAGACCCAGTACTTC.

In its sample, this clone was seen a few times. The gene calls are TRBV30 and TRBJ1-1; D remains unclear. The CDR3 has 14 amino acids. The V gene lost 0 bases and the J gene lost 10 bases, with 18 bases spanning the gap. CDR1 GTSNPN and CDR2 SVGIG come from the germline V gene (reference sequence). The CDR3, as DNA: TGTGCCTGGAGTGTACTACGGACGGAAAGTGGAGCTTTCTTT. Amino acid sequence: CAWSVLRTESGAFF.

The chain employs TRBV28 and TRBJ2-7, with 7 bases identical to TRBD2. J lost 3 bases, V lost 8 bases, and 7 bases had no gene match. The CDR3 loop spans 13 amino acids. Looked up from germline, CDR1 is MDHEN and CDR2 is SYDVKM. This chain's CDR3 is CASLNPGGYEQYF. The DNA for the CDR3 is TGTGCCAGCTTAAATCCGGGGGGCTACGAGCAGTACTTC.

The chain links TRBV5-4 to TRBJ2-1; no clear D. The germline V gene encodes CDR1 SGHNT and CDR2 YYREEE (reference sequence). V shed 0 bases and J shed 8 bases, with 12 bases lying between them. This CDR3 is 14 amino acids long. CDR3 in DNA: TGTGCCAGCAGCTTGGGGGCTACATCGGATGAGCAGTTCTTC. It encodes CASSLGATSDEQFF. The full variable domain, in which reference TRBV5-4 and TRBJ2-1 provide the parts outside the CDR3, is ETGVTQSPTHLIKTRGQQVTLRCSSQSGHNTVSWYQQALGQGPQFIFQYYREEENGRGNFPPRFSGLQFPNYSSELNVNALELDDSALYLCASSLGATSDEQFFGPGTRLTVL.

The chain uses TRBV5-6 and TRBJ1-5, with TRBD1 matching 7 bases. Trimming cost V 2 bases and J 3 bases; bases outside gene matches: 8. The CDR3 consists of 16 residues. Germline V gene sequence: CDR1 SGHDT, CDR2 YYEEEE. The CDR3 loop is CASSLFGQGDNQPQHF. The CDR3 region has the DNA TGTGCCAGCAGCTTATTTGGTCAGGGGGACAATCAGCCCCAGCATTTT.

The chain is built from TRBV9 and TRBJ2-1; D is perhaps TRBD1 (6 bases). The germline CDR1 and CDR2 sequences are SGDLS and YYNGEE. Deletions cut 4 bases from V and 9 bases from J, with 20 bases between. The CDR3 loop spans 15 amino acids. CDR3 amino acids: CASSIGTRLKGEQFF. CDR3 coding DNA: TGTGCCAGCAGCATCGGGACACGTCTTAAGGGTGAGCAGTTCTTC.

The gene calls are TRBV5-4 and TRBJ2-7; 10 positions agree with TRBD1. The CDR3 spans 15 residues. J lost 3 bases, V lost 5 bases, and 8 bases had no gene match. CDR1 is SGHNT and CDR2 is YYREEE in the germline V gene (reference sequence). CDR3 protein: CASSLGGTGDYEQYF. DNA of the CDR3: TGTGCCAGCAGTTTAGGAGGGACAGGGGACTACGAGCAGTACTTC. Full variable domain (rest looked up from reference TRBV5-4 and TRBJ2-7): ETGVTQSPTHLIKTRGQQVTLRCSSQSGHNTVSWYQQALGQGPQFIFQYYREEENGRGNFPPRFSGLQFPNYSSELNVNALELDDSALYLCASSLGGTGDYEQYFGPGTRLTVT.

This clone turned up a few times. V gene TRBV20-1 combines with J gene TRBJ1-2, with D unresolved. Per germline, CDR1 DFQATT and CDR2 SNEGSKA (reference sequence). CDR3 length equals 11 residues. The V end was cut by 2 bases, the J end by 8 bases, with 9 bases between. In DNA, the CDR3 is TGCAGTGCTAGACTGGGTGGGGGCTACACCTTC. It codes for CSARLGGGYTF.

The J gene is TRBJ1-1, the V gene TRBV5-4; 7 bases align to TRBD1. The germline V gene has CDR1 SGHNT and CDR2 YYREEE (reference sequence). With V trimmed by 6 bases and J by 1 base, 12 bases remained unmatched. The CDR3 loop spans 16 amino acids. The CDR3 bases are TGTGCCAGCACTAATGGCGGAGGGGGCAAGAACACTGAAGCTTTCTTT. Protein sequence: CASTNGGGGKNTEAFF.

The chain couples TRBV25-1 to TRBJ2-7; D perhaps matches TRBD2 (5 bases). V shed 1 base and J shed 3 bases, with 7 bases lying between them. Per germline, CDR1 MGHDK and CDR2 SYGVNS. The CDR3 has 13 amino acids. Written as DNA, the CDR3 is TGTGCCAGCAGTGAATCAGGAGGCTACGAGCAGTACTTC. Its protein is CASSESGGYEQYF.

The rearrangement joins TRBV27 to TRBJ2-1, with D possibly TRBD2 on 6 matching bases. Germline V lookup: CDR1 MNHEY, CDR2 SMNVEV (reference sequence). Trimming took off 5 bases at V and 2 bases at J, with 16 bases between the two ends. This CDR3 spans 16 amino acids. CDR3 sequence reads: CASSKSGVRTYNEQFF. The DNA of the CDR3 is TGTGCCAGCAGTAAGTCGGGAGTGCGGACCTACAATGAGCAGTTCTTC.

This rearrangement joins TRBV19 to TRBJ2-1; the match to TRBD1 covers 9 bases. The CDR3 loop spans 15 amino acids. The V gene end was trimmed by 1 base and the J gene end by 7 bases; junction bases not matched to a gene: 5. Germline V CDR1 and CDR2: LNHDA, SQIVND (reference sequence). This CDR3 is CASSIGPGQGNEQFF. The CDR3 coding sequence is TGTGCCAGTAGTATAGGCCCGGGACAGGGAAATGAGCAGTTCTTC. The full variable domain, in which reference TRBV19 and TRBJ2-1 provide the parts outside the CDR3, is DGGITQSPKYLFRKEGQNVTLSCEQNLNHDAMYWYRQDPGQGLRLIYYSQIVNDFQKGDIAEGYSVSREKKESFPLTVTSAQKNPTAFYLCASSIGPGQGNEQFFGPGTRLTVL.

CDR3 in DNA: TGTGCCAGCAGCACGGGGTCCCAAGAGACCCAGTACTTC. It translates to CASSTGSQETQYF. J is TRBJ2-5 and V is TRBV5-4, with D perhaps TRBD2 (5 bases). The V gene's germline CDR1 is SGHNT and CDR2 YYREEE (reference sequence). The V gene lost 4 bases and the J gene lost 1 base, with 8 bases spanning the gap. This CDR3 is built from 13 residues.

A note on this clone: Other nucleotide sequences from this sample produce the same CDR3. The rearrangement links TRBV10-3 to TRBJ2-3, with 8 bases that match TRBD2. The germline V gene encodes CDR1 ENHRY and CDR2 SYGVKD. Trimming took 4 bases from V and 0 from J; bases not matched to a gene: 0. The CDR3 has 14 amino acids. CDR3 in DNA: TGTGCCATCAGTGTAGCGGGGAGCACAGATACGCAGTATTTT. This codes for CAISVAGSTDTQYF.

CDR3 sequence: CASSALGEQETQYF. The DNA for the CDR3 is TGTGCCAGCAGCGCATTAGGGGAGCAAGAGACCCAGTACTTC. The chain uses TRBV9 and TRBJ2-5, with D perhaps being TRBD1 or TRBD2 (5 bases each). This CDR3 spans 14 amino acids. Trimming took 3 bases from V and 2 from J, leaving 11 bases between them. Per germline, CDR1 SGDLS and CDR2 YYNGEE.

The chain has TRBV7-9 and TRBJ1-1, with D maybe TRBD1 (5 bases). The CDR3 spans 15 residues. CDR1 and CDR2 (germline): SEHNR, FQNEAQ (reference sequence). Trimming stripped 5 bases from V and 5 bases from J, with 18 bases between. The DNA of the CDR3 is TGTGCCAGCAGCCCCGCCCAAGGGACCAGTACTGAAGCTTTCTTT. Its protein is CASSPAQGTSTEAFF.